The present entry profiles one TCR beta chain with its context. Its antigen is unknown. Qualities for individual bases were not recorded, and no much larger clone is one base off. The cohort comprised around 690 healthy bone marrow donors. Cohort members were all nominally healthy when sampled, although unrecorded immune exposures were likely present. The donor was CMV seronegative and was included in the group of several hundred seronegative cohort members. Each donor provided a peripheral blood sample, and peripheral blood mononuclear cells were used for TCR beta sequencing. The Qiagen DNeasy Blood Extraction Kit was used to extract genomic DNA from the blood cell samples. This record belongs to a study of cytomegalovirus exposure and HLA in healthy donors (dated 2017 in TCRdb). The study in broad terms: An earlier analysis of about 530 of the donors reported under 300 Gb of sequence data and around 100 million unique TCR beta sequences obtained from about 170 million T cells. Of the roughly 400 genotyped donors, about 80% fell in the genetic ancestry cluster associated with self-reported Caucasian donors. A later genetic analysis used genome-wide SNP genotypes for about 60% of the 666 donors, treating that subset as a discovery cohort. The study used immunosequencing to profile the T cell repertoires of hundreds of subjects and linked those repertoires to cytomegalovirus serostatus. The number of typed donors differed by locus: roughly 629-640 for A, B, C, DRB1 and DQB1; 522 for DQA1; approximately 600 for DPA1; and roughly 490 for DPB1. Donor age, sex, ethnicity and CMV serostatus were compiled alongside the repertoire data. A few DR-DQ haplotypes were treated as single units for association and clustering because of strong linkage in the cohort. To predict cytomegalovirus infection status, the study brought together high-throughput TCR immunosequencing, statistical association of individual TCRs with disease status, and machine learning. On average, roughly 250,000 unique TCR beta nucleotide sequences were sequenced per donor among more than 350 genotyped donors of the cohort, with roughly 18% of those sequences being non-productive. To study patterns of TCR occurrence, a later analysis re-analyzed previously published TCR beta repertoires from 550 to 800 donors and added high-resolution HLA genotyping. All discovery cohort repertoires had been generated on a single sequencing platform. In addition to the first cohort of 650 to 750 subjects, a separate validation cohort of about 120 different subjects was used. An early release covering 550 to 650 HLA-typed donors comprised about 290 gigabases of sequencing data and around 85 million unique TCR sequences. The study was designed to test whether signatures of past pathogen exposure could be identified by cataloging public T cell receptors. In the later analysis, no new phenotypic data were used to find candidate immune exposures; instead, reliance was placed on TCR beta sequences and their occurrence across donors. An earlier analysis of several hundred of the donors applied high-throughput TCR beta sequencing to assess whether each TCR beta V gene segment acted as functional or pseudogenic. HLA typing covered class I and class II loci at four-digit resolution. Paper-wide results and their limitations: A further reported finding was that TCR beta sequences accurately predicted the HLA-A and HLA-B alleles for most subjects in the first cohort. The sequencing pipeline was judged likely to have produced a cluster of highly shared sequence variants as a technical artifact. Compared with equally common non-associated chains, HLA-associated TCR beta chains in a later analysis were more clonally expanded and had lower generation probabilities. Because the 87-base-pair reads could not distinguish some IMGT-functional V segments, including TRBV6-2 and TRBV6-3, those segments were excluded. In a later analysis, around 17,000 TCR beta sequences were associated with specific HLA alleles at a false discovery rate of 0.05. The presence/absence analyses assumed that sequencing depth was roughly uniform across donors, and that assumption may not be true. The authors suggested that the approach could potentially be generalized to other disease states and immunological phenotypes. In a later genetic analysis, fewer N-insertions in productive TCRs were reported among donors in an Asian-associated ancestry cluster than the roughly 670-donor mean. Correlated functional status among segregating V segments might reflect linkage disequilibrium, but an unknown experimental factor could not be ruled out. Across donors, most TCR sequences were observed very rarely, whereas some public TCRs were present in many individuals. According to a later analysis, parvovirus B19, influenza, CMV and Epstein-Barr virus appeared linked to several top co-occurrence clusters. The classifier was reported to diagnose cytomegalovirus status with high specificity and sensitivity in both the original cohort and the validation cohort. HLA typing was unavailable for some donors at each locus, so association tests used only the typed subset. In an earlier analysis of more than 500 of the donors, most TCR beta V segments appeared in productive rearrangements about 90% or about 30% of the time, broadly matching IMGT annotations. Seventeen rarely observed V segments, including chromosome 9 orphons, were excluded from the earlier analysis of approximately 500 of the donors because counts were too low. Assigning TCR associations to individual alleles was difficult when HLA alleles, especially DR and DQ, strongly co-occurred. In a later analysis, most CMV-associated TCR beta chains were found to appear HLA-restricted, with HLA associations seemingly driven largely by CMV exposure. In vitro tests confirmed that three of the cytomegalovirus-associated TCR beta chains recognize cytomegalovirus antigens. For the cohort, immune exposure information was limited to CMV serostatus. In this cohort, only TCR beta chains were sequenced, and detectable features were limited by the absence of alpha or paired-chain data. A later genetic analysis associated a missense DCLRE1C variant with V-gene and J-gene trimming of TCR beta chains, and an independent cohort replicated the association. The study gave a list of more than 150 TCR beta chains associated with cytomegalovirus. In a later analysis, TCR association rates were found to vary across HLA loci, with the most associated TCRs seen for DRB1 alleles and the fewest for HLA-C alleles.

Libraries were made using the immunoSEQ multiplex PCR assay. A mixture of 60 forward primers for TCR Vbeta segments and 13 reverse primers for TCR Jbeta segments was used in the multiplex PCR. A multiplex PCR assay on genomic DNA amplified the CDR3 region of rearranged TCR beta genes. On the Illumina HiSeq System, the amplified TCR beta libraries were sequenced as 87-base-pair reads. Under the source paper's analysis protocol: In a later analysis, 80 million or so unique TCR beta chains were counted across the roughly 670 repertoires, and about 9.9 million of these chains were shared by at least two donors. A nearest-neighbor algorithm error-corrected the raw reads and collapsed the reads into unique sequences, merging closely related sequences to remove PCR and sequencing errors. CDR3 sequences were aligned to IMGT reference sequences to assign V, D and J gene segments. For a sequence to be retained, at least a six-nucleotide match to both a V gene segment and a J gene segment was required. A rearrangement counted as productive if the CDR3 had no stop codons and remained in frame with V and J, and every other rearrangement counted as non-productive. Following IMGT convention, CDR3 was defined as the stretch from the second conserved V-encoded cysteine up to the conserved J-encoded phenylalanine. The earlier analysis of approximately 590 of the donors excluded any sequence lacking an unambiguous match to a single V gene segment. An earlier analysis of about 600 of the donors called V segments functional above 56.7% productive rearrangements and segregating when the between-donor standard deviation exceeded 5%. A statistical classification framework was built to diagnose cytomegalovirus status from the catalog of TCR beta chain sequences. In a later analysis, TCR nucleotide sequences were compared against IMGT/GENE-DB human TR gene sequences so that V and J genes could be assigned. In a later analysis, CDR3 sequences and most-parsimonious VDJ recombination scenarios were assigned using the TCRdist pipeline. In a later analysis, each TCR beta chain was defined by its CDR3 amino acid sequence together with its V-gene family, and reads lacking a unique V-gene family were excluded. In a later analysis, around 600 highly shared, low-generation-probability nucleotide sequences were removed to address suspected cross-contamination and a sequencing artifact. For each public chain, a later analysis derived a clonal expansion index from normalized ranks of inferred template counts within each repertoire. A later analysis computed generation probabilities with a VDJ recombination model fitted to out-of-frame rearrangements, and checked the results against IGoR. A later analysis scored TCR-TCR, TCR-HLA and TCR-CMV co-occurrence with hypergeometric tests, applying a repertoire-size bias correction to TCR pairs. In a later analysis, false discovery rates were estimated by permuting HLA or CMV assignments 20 times. In a later analysis, co-occurring TCRs were grouped using DBSCAN, with TCRdist sequence similarity added in when clustering inside HLA-allele-positive subsets. Co-occurrence clustering excluded repertoires with fewer than 30,000 or more than 120,000 public chains, plus five with anomalous nucleotide sharing. Here the immuneACCESS table is served through TCRdb, limited to in-frame sequences with V and J called. Missing clones are a known gap in these copies; in checked studies unresolved V genes cover under half, and the rest lacks a known reason. That table gives V, J and clone size, and the DNA gave D and trimming. This sample lists over 150,000 clones; 84% were detected once. About 4.9% of the sample is held by the ten biggest clonotypes.

At the junction V is shortened by 7 bases and J by 5 bases, with 17 bases in between. The CDR3 sequence holds 14 residues, the cysteine and phenylalanine included. Only CDR3 DNA remains: 42 bases, in frame from the first base. CDR1 and CDR2 (SQVTM, ANQGSEA) derive from the germline V gene. The sample consisted of PBMCs. The receptor's source is a young man in good health and CMV-seronegative. The chain is assembled from TRBV29-1 and TRBJ1-4, with TRBD1 perhaps the D gene, on 6 matching bases. The CDR3 region: CSASNGQLNEKLFF. At the DNA level, the sequence is TGCAGCGCCTCAAACGGACAGTTGAATGAAAAACTGTTTTTT.